This T cell receptor (beta chain) was captured by sequencing in a study of cytotoxic CD8 clonotypes in ibrutinib-treated CLL. The V gene's germline CDR1 is SGHNT and CDR2 YENEEA. The J segment lost 6 bases and the V segment lost 5 bases, leaving 9 bases of the junction unmatched. CDR3 length equals 15 residues. TCRdb's table, derived via immunoSEQ multiplex PCR, lists solely in-frame clones and lacks some. This table has tens of thousands of clones, 68% appearing once. This clone has only one observation. Antigen unknown. Whole-study findings and limits: Clonality climbed at ibrutinib response, then dropped toward baseline at progression.

The receptor was derived from a human donor with chronic lymphocytic leukemia. The material sequenced was PBMCs, taken after 12 months of ibrutinib treatment. The chain links TRBV11-3 to TRBJ1-1; 10 nucleotides agree with TRBD1. The DNA of the CDR3 is TGTGCCAGCAGCCCCCTGACAGGGGGCTTTTCTGAAGCTTTCTTT. Amino acids: CASSPLTGGFSEAFF.